These T cell receptor beta chains were read from a single sample in a study of blood T cell repertoires in COVID-19. Produced via immunoSEQ multiplex PCR; TCRdb's table is partial and in-frame only. This table has around 76,000 clones, 91% appearing once. Sequenced: peripheral blood. These receptors originate from a human donor in a cohort sampled during active COVID-19. Each CDR3 is given with its conserved first and last residue. A D gene is named only where the DNA matches it firmly. Rows give clone size only sometimes, using once, few, many, or a class for an expanded clone.

j_call clone_size v_call d_call cdr3_aa cdr3_nt
TRBJ2-1 once TRBV7-2 TRBD2 CASSRPSSGGNEQFF TGTGCCAGCAGCCGGCCAAGTAGCGGGGGCAATGAGCAGTTCTTC
TRBJ2-7 NA TRBV6-5 TRBD1 CASRRTGQGKNEQYF TGTGCCAGCAGACGCACAGGACAGGGTAAGAACGAGCAGTACTTC
TRBJ2-6 NA TRBV6-5 NA CASRPRVSGANVLTF TGTGCCAGCAGACCCAGGGTCTCTGGGGCCAACGTCCTGACTTTC
TRBJ2-3 NA TRBV7-8 NA CASSFQTDTQYF TGTGCCAGCAGCTTTCAAACAGATACGCAGTATTTT
TRBJ2-5 NA TRBV5-1 NA CASSLVRRPQETQYF TGCGCCAGCAGCTTGGTTCGCAGGCCTCAAGAGACCCAGTACTTC
TRBJ1-6 NA TRBV18 NA CASSPSGSGEGSPLHF TGTGCCAGCTCACCATCGGGTTCCGGCGAAGGTTCACCCCTCCACTTT
TRBJ2-5 NA TRBV7-2 TRBD2 CASSSGTSGGETQYF TGTGCCAGCAGCTCCGGGACTAGCGGGGGAGAGACCCAGTACTTC
TRBJ1-3 NA TRBV18 TRBD1 CASSPPGQGRNTIYF TGTGCCAGCTCACCCCCCGGACAGGGCAGAAACACCATATATTTT
TRBJ2-2 once TRBV25-1 TRBD1 CASSRTDRGLPTGELFF TGTGCCAGCAGCAGAACGGACAGGGGGCTTCCCACCGGGGAGCTGTTTTTT
TRBJ2-4 NA TRBV4-1 TRBD2 CASSQSGGLAKNIQYF TGCGCCAGCAGCCAGAGCGGGGGGCTAGCCAAAAACATTCAGTACTTC
TRBJ1-2 NA TRBV6-5 TRBD1 CASSPRTGDSYGYTF TGTGCCAGCAGTCCTCGGACAGGGGACAGCTATGGCTACACCTTC
TRBJ1-6 NA TRBV6-5 NA CASSYGVGAGGSPLHF TGTGCCAGCAGTTACGGGGTTGGAGCGGGCGGATCACCCCTCCACTTT
TRBJ2-7 NA TRBV7-2 NA CASSPGSRSGEQYF TGTGCCAGCAGCCCAGGCTCGCGGTCGGGAGAGCAGTACTTC
TRBJ2-5 NA TRBV30 NA CAWSVRGGAETQYF TGTGCCTGGAGTGTACGGGGTGGTGCGGAGACCCAGTACTTC
TRBJ2-5 few TRBV7-6 NA CASSLTERETQYF TGTGCCAGCAGCTTGACAGAGAGAGAGACCCAGTACTTC
TRBJ2-3 NA TRBV5-5 TRBD1 CASSFNRGFADTQYF TGTGCCAGCAGCTTTAACAGGGGGTTTGCAGATACGCAGTATTTT
TRBJ1-2 NA TRBV2 TRBD1 CASSAVLGAGGVGYTF TGTGCCAGCAGTGCTGTGTTAGGGGCAGGGGGCGTTGGCTACACCTTC
TRBJ2-1 NA TRBV7-2 TRBD2 CASRGGEGSYNEQFF TGTGCCAGCCGCGGGGGGGAGGGATCCTACAATGAGCAGTTCTTC
TRBJ2-3 NA TRBV25-1 TRBD2 CASSRGGESDTQYF TGTGCCAGCAGTCGGGGGGGTGAATCAGATACGCAGTATTTT
TRBJ2-5 NA TRBV7-9 TRBD1 CASSSDRSSGGETQYF TGTGCCAGCAGCTCGGACAGATCCTCAGGGGGAGAGACCCAGTACTTC
TRBJ1-1 NA TRBV19 TRBD1 CASSRGQRRNTEAFF TGTGCCAGTAGTCGGGGACAGAGAAGGAACACTGAAGCTTTCTTT
TRBJ1-5 few TRBV11-2 NA CASSLAGGNQPQHF TGTGCCAGCAGCTTAGCAGGGGGCAATCAGCCCCAGCATTTT
TRBJ1-2 NA TRBV11-2 NA CASSFLRDYGYTF TGTGCCAGCAGCTTTCTCAGGGACTATGGCTACACCTTC
TRBJ1-1 NA TRBV10-3 NA CAIRLSPMNTEAFF TGTGCCATCAGACTGAGTCCGATGAACACTGAAGCTTTCTTT
TRBJ1-2 few TRBV27 TRBD1 CASKVTGDAYGYTF TGTGCCAGCAAAGTGACAGGGGATGCCTATGGCTACACCTTC